This TCR beta chain was profiled in a study of T-cell reconstitution after alpha-beta-depleted transplantation in children. This clonotype appeared many times. Germline trimming cut 6 bases from V and 2 bases from J; bases unmatched to any gene: 6. Germline values: CDR1 MNHEY, CDR2 SVGAGI. The CDR3 spans 15 residues. The TCRbeta library incorporated unique molecular identifiers. MiXCR, applied by TCRdb to the PCR reads, yields one record per CDR3 protein. Of approximately 240,000 distinct CDR3 sequences detected, around 8.9% appear once; the ten largest clones hold roughly 5.1%. The V call is TRBV6-5, the J call TRBJ1-4; TRBD1 agrees at 7 bases. Here the sequenced sample was PBMCs from the stem cell graft donor, taken from the stem cell graft. The source of this sequence is a human donor who donated a stem cell graft to a child with SCID. The CDR3 sequence: CASSPMGQTNEKLFF. As DNA, the CDR3 is TGTGCCAGCAGCCCCATGGGACAGACTAATGAAAAACTGTTTTTT.